These 10 T cell receptor beta chains were all obtained from the same sample, sequenced in a study of T cell clones after liver transplantation. Assay used: immunoSEQ multiplex PCR; TCRdb lists only in-frame clones, some missing. The table has some 13,000 clones, nearly 75% seen once; the top ten hold about 32%. The sample consisted of CD8+ T cells from blood, taken at the 22-month timepoint. The receptor source for this set is a human patient who received a liver transplant. Some T cells may originate from the graft donor.

This rearrangement joins TRBV9 to TRBJ2-7; TRBD1 matches at 7 bases. Germline V gene data show CDR1 as SGDLS and CDR2 as YYNGEE. Trimming removed 3 bases from V and 6 bases from J; junction bases left unmatched: 6. The CDR3 is 13 amino acids. The CDR3 loop reads CASSGGGQSEQYF. The CDR3 region has the DNA TGTGCCAGCAGCGGAGGGGGACAGAGCGAGCAGTACTTC. The full variable domain, with the rest looked up from reference TRBV9 and TRBJ2-7, is DSGVTQTPKHLITATGQRVTLRCSPRSGDLSVYWYQQSLDQGLQFLIQYYNGEERAKGNILERFSAQQFPDLHSELNLSSLELGDSALYFCASSGGGQSEQYFGPGTRLTVT.

The V call is TRBV4-3, the J call TRBJ2-5; D call uncertain. The CDR3 covers 14 residues. Per germline, CDR1 LGHNA and CDR2 YSLEER. The germline V and J ends were trimmed by 1 base and 5 bases, with 11 bases remaining between them. The CDR3 is CASSQGSRVETQYF. CDR3 bases: TGCGCCAGCAGCCAAGGCTCCCGGGTGGAGACCCAGTACTTC.

The chain has TRBV4-1 and TRBJ2-5, with a possible D match to TRBD1 (8 bases). CDR3 size: 16 residues. Germline assignment: CDR1 MGHRA and CDR2 YSYEKL. V lost 2 bases and J 5 bases, leaving 18 bases between the germline ends. For the CDR3, the DNA is TGCGCCAGCAGCCAACCGCGGGGGACAGGTGATGAGACCCAGTACTTC. Translation gives CASSQPRGTGDETQYF.

The rearrangement joins TRBV4-3 to TRBJ1-2, with 7 bases identical to TRBD1. Germline CDR1 and CDR2: LGHNA and YSLEER. This CDR3 is built from 14 residues. J lost 3 bases, V lost 0 bases, and 1 base had no gene match. CDR3 DNA sequence: TGCGCCAGCAGCCAAGACAGGGGGGACTATGGCTACACCTTC. Amino acids: CASSQDRGDYGYTF.

CDR3 DNA sequence: TGTGCCAGCACCTCCACGTCGCTTAGGGGACAAAAGCAGTACTTC. This encodes CASTSTSLRGQKQYF. This sequence joins TRBV27 and TRBJ2-7; tentatively, D is TRBD1 (6 bases). Trimming left V 7 bases short and J 8 bases short, with 24 bases between. Germline loops: CDR1 MNHEY, CDR2 SMNVEV (reference sequence). The CDR3 has 15 residues.

This chain links TRBV7-3 with TRBJ2-1, with 9 bases that match TRBD2. This CDR3 spans 15 amino acids. The V segment lost 2 bases and the J segment 7 bases; nucleotides outside the gene matches: 6. CDR1 and CDR2 (germline): SGHTA, FQGTGA. The CDR3 is CASSLGLAGRNEQFF. DNA for the CDR3: TGTGCCAGCAGCTTAGGTCTAGCGGGACGGAATGAGCAGTTCTTC.

This clone was picked up many times. The chain joins TRBV7-2 to TRBJ1-3, with D uncertain. Germline CDR1 is SGHTA and CDR2 is FQGNSA. This CDR3 has 14 amino acids. V was clipped by 5 bases and J by 1 base, with 9 bases between them. The CDR3 loop reads CASSPTESGNTIYF. Here the CDR3 DNA reads TGTGCCAGCAGCCCCACGGAGTCTGGAAACACCATATATTTT.

The chain carries TRBV29-1 and TRBJ2-1; perhaps D is TRBD1 or TRBD2 (5 bases each). V lost 4 bases to trimming and J lost 1 base, with 17 bases between them. CDR1 is SQVTM and CDR2 is ANQGSEA in the germline V gene. This CDR3 region has 16 residues. CDR3 coding DNA: TGCAGCGTTGCCGAATGGGGGAGTAGGTCCTACAATGAGCAGTTCTTC. Protein: CSVAEWGSRSYNEQFF.

The chain has TRBV7-9 and TRBJ1-2; the D gene is possibly TRBD1 (6 bases). Germline loops: CDR1 SEHNR, CDR2 FQNEAQ (reference sequence). Trimming took off 3 bases at V and 5 bases at J, with 10 bases between the two ends. The CDR3 totals 13 residues. Here the CDR3 reads CASSFRGRYGYTF. Written as DNA, the CDR3 is TGTGCCAGCAGCTTTAGGGGGAGGTATGGCTACACCTTC.

The chain carries TRBV7-9 and TRBJ2-1, with D possibly TRBD2 on 5 matching bases. Trimming pared 6 bases from V and 3 bases from J, leaving 15 bases between. This CDR3 region has 15 residues. From germline, CDR1 is SEHNR and CDR2 FQNEAQ (reference sequence). The CDR3 region has the DNA TGTGCCAGCAGTCTTCTGGGGAGCGACTACAATGAGCAGTTCTTC. It translates to CASSLLGSDYNEQFF.